This T cell receptor (beta chain) was retrieved from a study of regulatory T cells in long-lasting Graves disease. This clonotype was counted ten times or more. Losses at the gene ends were 0 bases for V and 5 bases for J; bases not matched to a gene: 8. The length of the CDR3 is 16 residues. Germline V gene lookup returns CDR1 LGHDT and CDR2 YNNKEL (reference sequence). Documented time point: newly diagnosed GD, antithyroid drugs for less than 3 months. The TCR library used RNA extracted from PBMCs. Arm-PCR of CDR3 regions with iRepertoire HTBI primers generated TCR beta libraries. One entry per CDR3 protein results from TCRdb running MiXCR on the multiplex PCR reads. Counted here are roughly 530,000 distinct CDR3 sequences, roughly a sixth occurring once; the ten biggest clones make up roughly 25%. These data were also filed under a second study, of T cells in Graves' hyperthyroidism and ophthalmopathy.

The source was peripheral blood mononuclear cells (PBMCs), collected at new diagnosis, from a patient treated with antithyroid drugs. This TCR was sampled from a woman aged 35-60 years with Graves disease. The rearrangement links TRBV3-1 to TRBJ2-5; 8 bases line up with TRBD2. The CDR3 region has the DNA TGTGCCAGCAGCCAAGATAACCTAGCGGGTGCGGAGACCCAGTACTTC. Translating it yields CASSQDNLAGAETQYF.